This TCR beta chain was profiled in a study of blood T cell repertoires in COVID-19. Turning to the study itself: Spain, Italy and the United States supplied samples that represented acute and convalescent COVID-19. From T cells, B-cell-depleted T cells, or PBMCs came the material, which was cDNA or gDNA.

In the source study's methods: Estimated nucleated cell counts came from reference gene primer amplification. Sequenced by immunoSEQ multiplex PCR; TCRdb stores in-frame clones only, minus some. From that table come the V and J calls and clone size; the DNA was used to work out D and trimming. The table has approximately 100,000 clones, about 89% seen once. This CDR3 has 16 amino acids. The V gene lost 6 bases and the J gene lost 2 bases, with 16 bases spanning the gap. Germline V CDR1 and CDR2: KGHSH, LQKENI. The chain joins TRBV18 to TRBJ1-4; possible D gene TRBD1, 5 bases. Material for sequencing was peripheral blood. The clonotype comes from a man aged 60-69 years with acute or convalescent COVID-19. The CDR3 nucleotides read TGTGCCAGCTCTCCCCCTTTTCGGGGGACTAATGAAAAACTGTTTTTT. Translated: CASSPPFRGTNEKLFF.